The 18 T cell receptor beta chains below were found in one sample sequenced in a study of human T cells and chemical hapten exposure. Time point specified: pre-sensitization, week 0. The treatment: therapeutic diphenylcyclopropenone sensitization with weekly scalp DPC. TCRdb reprocessed the RACE reads with MiXCR, giving one entry per CDR3 protein. Of a few hundred thousand distinct CDR3 sequences detected, 8.6% appear once; the ten largest clones hold 2% to 2.5%. This specimen consisted of whole blood, obtained in connection with sensitization to the hapten diphenylcyclopropenone (DPC). These receptors came from a woman aged 35 to 49 with alopecia areata. Some clones in this sample may be carry-over from other donors' samples.

In its sample, this clonotype was seen a few times. The chain couples TRBV10-3 to TRBJ2-7; D remains unclear. Germline V gene lookup returns CDR1 ENHRY and CDR2 SYGVKD. Between the trimmed V and J ends, which lost 0 bases and 5 bases, there was a span of 8 bases. This CDR3 is built from 13 residues. For the CDR3, the DNA is TGTGCCATCAGTGAGTCGAAAAGGGACGAGCAGTACTTC. This codes for CAISESKRDEQYF.

As for this clonotype: A read error may explain this, as a much larger clone is one base away. V is TRBV12-3 or TRBV12-4 and J is TRBJ2-1; unclear D gene. This CDR3 contains 17 residues. V was pared by 7 bases and J by 7 bases, with 26 bases between. The CDR3 reads CASTTAPPLPPTNEQFF. In DNA, the CDR3 is TGTGCCAGCACCACTGCCCCGCCTTTGCCCCCTACAAATGAGCAGTTCTTC.

This chain links TRBV28 with TRBJ2-7, with D perhaps matching TRBD2 (5 bases). V gave up 6 bases and J gave up 4 bases, with 10 bases separating them. There are 12 residues in the CDR3. The germline V gene encodes CDR1 MDHEN and CDR2 SYDVKM. CDR3 residues: CASRSGEYEQYF. The CDR3 DNA reads as TGTGCCAGCAGGTCCGGGGAATACGAGCAGTACTTC.

This clonotype turned up a few times. The CDR3 nucleotides read TGCAGCGTTGAAGATTACCAGAACACTGAAGCTTTCTTT. Its protein is CSVEDYQNTEAFF. The chain couples TRBV29-1 to TRBJ1-1, with D uncertain. V was shortened by 0 bases and J by 1 base, with 6 bases between the two germline ends. The CDR3 is made up of 13 amino acids. Germline CDR1 reads SQVTM; CDR2 reads ANQGSEA.

This clonotype was counted many times. This sequence joins TRBV7-9 and TRBJ2-3; no definite D call. The CDR3 length is 12 residues. Between the trimmed V and J ends, which lost 7 bases and 2 bases, there was a span of 7 bases. The germline V gene has CDR1 SEHNR and CDR2 FQNEAQ (reference sequence). CDR3 amino acids: CASNRVTDTQYF. DNA of the CDR3: TGTGCCAGCAACCGAGTCACAGATACGCAGTATTTT.

V is TRBV29-1 and J is TRBJ1-1, with D maybe TRBD1 (6 bases). The germline gives CDR1 SQVTM, CDR2 ANQGSEA. Trimming removed 5 bases from V and 5 bases from J, with 18 bases in between. The CDR3 has 14 amino acids. DNA for the CDR3: TGCAGCGTTAGGGGGGGAGCGGCTCGGACTGAAGCTTTCTTT. Amino acids: CSVRGGAARTEAFF.

This clonotype was detected a few times. This chain joins TRBV7-6 and TRBJ1-4; perhaps TRBD1 as D (5 bases). Germline CDR1 is SGHVS and CDR2 is FNYEAQ. Trimming left V 5 bases short and J 0 bases short, with 13 bases between. The length of the CDR3 is 16 residues. This CDR3 reads CASSLWDGATNEKLFF. CDR3 coding DNA: TGTGCCAGCAGCCTTTGGGACGGTGCAACTAATGAAAAACTGTTTTTT.

This clonotype showed up just a few times. The chain joins TRBV5-4 to TRBJ1-1, with TRBD1 matching 9 bases. V lost 0 bases to trimming and J lost 1 base; unmatched junction nucleotides: 1. The CDR3 is 15 residues long. Per germline, CDR1 SGHNT and CDR2 YYREEE (reference sequence). The CDR3 sequence: CASSLGGQGNTEAFF. The CDR3 coding sequence is TGTGCCAGCAGCTTGGGGGGACAGGGGAACACTGAAGCTTTCTTT.

This clonotype was counted between two and nine times. The V call is TRBV6-1, the J call TRBJ1-1; perhaps TRBD1 as D (5 bases). The V and J ends lost 6 bases and 8 bases respectively, with 16 bases between them. Germline V gives CDR1 MNHNS, CDR2 SASEGT. This CDR3 has 13 residues. The CDR3 DNA is TGTGCCAGCAGATATAGGTTAGAGGGGGAAGCTTTCTTT. As protein: CASRYRLEGEAFF.

This clonotype has ten or more counts. This chain uses TRBV7-9 with TRBJ2-7; tentatively, D is TRBD2 (5 bases). V was cut by 0 bases and J by 11 bases, with 14 bases left in between. The CDR3 length is 13 residues. CDR1 and CDR2 from the germline V gene are SEHNR and FQNEAQ (reference sequence). CDR3 DNA: TGTGCCAGCAGCTTAGCACTGGGCGGGTCGGAGTACTTC. This encodes CASSLALGGSEYF.

The J gene is TRBJ2-6, the V gene TRBV7-2; no clear D gene. With 2 bases removed from V and 0 bases from J, the gap between germline ends came to 2 bases. The CDR3 covers 14 residues. The V gene's germline CDR1 is SGHTA and CDR2 FQGNSA. The CDR3 region has the DNA TGTGCCAGCAGCTTAATCTCTGGGGCCAACGTCCTGACTTTC. As protein: CASSLISGANVLTF.

This clonotype was detected only a few times. The gene calls are TRBV7-3 and TRBJ2-1; 10 bases are a match to TRBD2. Germline lookup yields CDR1 SGHTA and CDR2 FQGTGA. With 3 bases clipped from V and 0 bases from J, the junction kept 8 bases outside the gene matches. This CDR3 region has 18 residues. The CDR3 here is CASSLSSGRSSSYNEQFF. The CDR3 DNA reads TGTGCCAGCAGCTTGAGTAGCGGGAGGTCTAGCTCCTACAATGAGCAGTTCTTC. Full variable domain (outside the CDR3, taken from reference TRBV7-3 and TRBJ2-1): GAGVSQTPSNKVTEKGKYVELRCDPISGHTALYWYRQSLGQGPEFLIYFQGTGAADDSGLPNDRFFAVRPEGSVSTLKIQRTERGDSAVYLCASSLSSGRSSSYNEQFFGPGTRLTVL.

This clonotype has a count of ten or more. CDR3 in amino acids: CASSSQGQGVTDTQYF. The CDR3 coding sequence is TGTGCCAGCAGTTCCCAGGGACAGGGGGTTACAGATACGCAGTATTTT. The chain couples TRBV28 to TRBJ2-3, with TRBD1 matching 11 bases. CDR1 and CDR2 from the germline V gene are MDHEN and SYDVKM. CDR3 length equals 16 residues. V gave up 4 bases and J gave up 3 bases; unmatched junction bases: 6.

In this sample, this clonotype turned up a few times. The CDR3 is CASGGGGSDTQYF. CDR3 nucleotide sequence: TGTGCCAGCGGAGGGGGGGGATCGGATACGCAGTATTTT. The genes are TRBV6-2 or TRBV6-3 and TRBJ2-3; TRBD2 might be the D (7 bases). V lost 8 bases to trimming and J lost 6 bases, with 15 bases between them. This CDR3 region has 13 residues. Germline-derived CDR1 and CDR2 are MNHEY and SVGEGT.

For this clonotype: A much larger clonotype is one base distant, so this may be a read error. V is TRBV18 and J is TRBJ1-2; D not certain. The CDR3 covers 13 residues. Germline V gives CDR1 KGHSH, CDR2 LQKENI. Trimming took 6 bases from V and 4 from J, leaving 12 bases between them. The CDR3 here is CASSPARTYGYTF. The CDR3 nucleotides read TGTGCCAGCTCGCCTGCAAGGACCTATGGCTACACCTTC.

In this sample, this clonotype turned up a few times. V gene TRBV9 combines with J gene TRBJ2-3; 8 bases align to TRBD2. CDR1 and CDR2 (germline): SGDLS, YYNGEE. This CDR3 has 16 residues. V shed 4 bases, J shed 2 bases, and the junction held 9 bases outside the gene matches. The CDR3 here is CASSLAGTWSTDTQYF. As DNA, the CDR3 is TGTGCCAGCAGCTTAGCGGGGACGTGGTCCACAGATACGCAGTATTTT.

The table lists this clonotype with a few counts. This sequence joins TRBV20-1 and TRBJ2-7; 9 positions agree with TRBD1. This CDR3 contains 13 residues. Looked up from germline, CDR1 is DFQATT and CDR2 is SNEGSKA (reference sequence). V shed 6 bases, J shed 9 bases, and the junction held 12 bases outside the gene matches. CDR3 in DNA: TGCAGTGCCACCGGACAGGGGACCCGGAGGCAGTACTTC. Protein product: CSATGQGTRRQYF.

This clonotype was seen ten or more times. This sequence joins TRBV6-5 and TRBJ1-6, with D tentatively TRBD1 (5 bases). Per the germline V gene, CDR1 is MNHEY and CDR2 is SVGAGI. This CDR3 has 16 amino acids. V lost 5 bases, J lost 9 bases, and 20 bases lay in between. CDR3 DNA sequence: TGTGCCAGCAGTCCCGGGGCCTCCCTGGGAGGTTCACCCCTCCACTTT. This sequence encodes CASSPGASLGGSPLHF.